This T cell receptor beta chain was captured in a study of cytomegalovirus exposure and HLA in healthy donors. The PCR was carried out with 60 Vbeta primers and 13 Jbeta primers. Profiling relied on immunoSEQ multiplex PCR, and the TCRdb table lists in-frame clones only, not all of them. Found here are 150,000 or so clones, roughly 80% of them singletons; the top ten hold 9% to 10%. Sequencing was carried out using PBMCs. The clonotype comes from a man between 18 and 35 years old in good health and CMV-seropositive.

CDR3 amino acids: CASSQGIGVNEQFF. The CDR3 DNA sequence: TGTGCCAGCAGCCAAGGTATAGGGGTCAATGAGCAGTTCTTC. J is TRBJ2-1 and V is TRBV14, with D maybe TRBD1 (5 bases). Germline V lookup: CDR1 SGHDN, CDR2 FVKESK. The V end was cut by 1 base, the J end by 6 bases, with 10 bases between. This CDR3 has 14 residues.